A selection of T cell receptor beta chains follows, all from one sample in a study of blood T cell repertoires in COVID-19. Data came from immunoSEQ multiplex PCR; TCRdb stores just in-frame clones and leaves some out. Of about 670,000 clones in the sample, 75% to 90% were seen once. Material for sequencing was peripheral blood. The origin of the receptors is a woman aged 18-35 years with acute or convalescent COVID-19. The CDR3 runs from the conserved cysteine through the conserved F or W. A D gene is named only where the DNA matches it firmly. Size values are once, few and many counts, or a class for expanded clones, and some rows have none.

NA	TRBV10-3	NA	TRBJ2-7	CAMKAAPSYEQYF
once	TRBV15	NA	TRBJ1-6	CATTPSGDYNSPLHF
NA	TRBV6-5	NA	TRBJ2-7	CASSPGTNYEQYF
once	TRBV5-1	TRBD1	TRBJ2-1	CASSLVDRGTLGSYNEQFF
NA	TRBV24-1	NA	TRBJ2-2	CATSDTGELFF
NA	TRBV19	NA	TRBJ1-2	CASSIDRSDGYTF
NA	TRBV6-1	TRBD1	TRBJ1-1	CASSERTGSLWEAFF
once	TRBV2	TRBD1	TRBJ1-2	CASRQGAFGGYTF
NA	TRBV5-1	NA	TRBJ1-1	CASSLAVRSNTEAFF
NA	TRBV30	NA	TRBJ2-7	CAWSVEPRFYEQYF
NA	TRBV9	NA	TRBJ1-6	CASGSDRIPLHF
NA	TRBV5-1	TRBD2	TRBJ2-3	CASSWDYPRDTQYF
NA	TRBV12-3/TRBV12-4	NA	TRBJ1-2	CASSLGPNYGYTF
NA	TRBV7-9	TRBD2	TRBJ2-3	CASSLAGGGLDTQYF
NA	TRBV10-3	NA	TRBJ1-2	CAISVRGFNYGYTF
NA	TRBV5-4	NA	TRBJ1-2	CASSDTNNYGYTF
NA	TRBV6-5	TRBD1	TRBJ2-1	CASKGQGARGEQFF
NA	TRBV11-2	NA	TRBJ2-2	CASSSGKGGGTGELFF
NA	TRBV19	TRBD2	TRBJ2-7	CASSIRRGDEQYF
NA	TRBV18	NA	TRBJ2-1	CASSLGADSGAEQFF
NA	TRBV6-1	NA	TRBJ1-2	CASSDEFRGYGYTF
NA	TRBV6-1	NA	TRBJ1-2	CASSEEGGARGYTF
NA	TRBV28	NA	TRBJ2-7	CASVPPSAGARYEQYF
few	TRBV3-1/TRBV3-2	NA	TRBJ1-6	CASSQDPDSLRSPLHF
few	TRBV4-1	TRBD1	TRBJ1-1	CASSQARGRVAEAFF
once	TRBV5-1	NA	TRBJ2-3	CASSLVATSTDTQYF
once	TRBV2	NA	TRBJ2-3	CASSELDQAAPSTDTQYF
NA	TRBV5-1	TRBD1	TRBJ1-4	CASSLGDRETEKLFF
NA	TRBV2	TRBD1	TRBJ1-6	CASRGQGVSPLHF
NA	TRBV5-1	NA	TRBJ2-1	CARSPIIPTQGNEQFF
NA	TRBV5-4	TRBD2	TRBJ2-1	CASSPAGDNEQFF
NA	TRBV4-2	NA	TRBJ1-5	CASSQKRPQHF
once	TRBV6-4	TRBD2	TRBJ2-1	CASSDASGTNEQFF
NA	TRBV11-2	TRBD1	TRBJ1-1	CASILSTGGNTEAFF
NA	TRBV29-1	TRBD1	TRBJ1-5	CSVGQGASQPQHF
NA	TRBV19	TRBD1	TRBJ2-3	CASRRDRGTDTQYF
NA	TRBV6-2/TRBV6-3	NA	TRBJ2-3	CASSRQDTQYF
NA	TRBV5-1	NA	TRBJ2-7	CASKRVFTGFDEQYF
NA	TRBV29-1	NA	TRBJ2-1	CSVVQGSNEQFF
NA	TRBV5-1	TRBD2	TRBJ2-1	CASSLSGGSYNEQFF
once	TRBV4-3	NA	TRBJ2-3	CASSQERLRTETDTQYF
NA	TRBV12-3/TRBV12-4	NA	TRBJ2-4	CASSFATIQYF
once	TRBV5-4	NA	TRBJ1-2	CASSPDSIGYTF
NA	TRBV28	NA	TRBJ1-5	CASSGTRTREPQHF
NA	TRBV7-8	TRBD1	TRBJ2-7	CASIGGTGAYEQYF
NA	TRBV5-6	NA	TRBJ1-2	CASSPLAVQRYGYTF